The 14 T cell receptor beta chains below all came from one sample that was sequenced in a study of cytomegalovirus exposure and HLA in healthy donors. The PCR made use of 60 Vbeta and 13 Jbeta primers. The protocol was immunoSEQ multiplex PCR, while the TCRdb copy is restricted to in-frame clones and leaves out a portion. The sample consists of 90,000 to 150,000 clones, 74% of them appearing once. The source material was PBMCs. These receptors were collected from a human donor in good health.

This chain joins TRBV5-1 and TRBJ1-6; 7 nucleotides align to TRBD1. The CDR3 covers 15 residues. The J segment lost 7 bases and the V segment lost 0 bases, leaving 4 bases of the junction unmatched. Per germline, CDR1 SGHRS and CDR2 YFSETQ. Here the CDR3 reads CASSLEGQTNSPLHF. DNA of the CDR3: TGCGCCAGCAGCTTGGAGGGACAGACAAATTCACCCCTCCACTTT.

V and J are TRBV7-9 and TRBJ2-4; the D is unclear. Germline values: CDR1 SEHNR, CDR2 FQNEAQ (reference sequence). The CDR3 length is 17 residues. Trimming stripped 4 bases from V and 0 bases from J, with 16 bases between. The CDR3 is CASSSFPTSLAKNIQYF. The CDR3 DNA reads TGTGCCAGCAGCTCATTCCCTACGTCTCTAGCCAAAAACATTCAGTACTTC. The full variable domain, in which reference TRBV7-9 and TRBJ2-4 provide the parts outside the CDR3, is DTGVSQNPRHKITKRGQNVTFRCDPISEHNRLYWYRQTLGQGPEFLTYFQNEAQLEKSRLLSDRFSAERPKGSFSTLEIQRTEQGDSAMYLCASSSFPTSLAKNIQYFGAGTRLSVL.

The rearrangement joins TRBV2 to TRBJ1-2; D not certain. The CDR3 contains 13 residues. Trimming removed 1 base from V and 8 bases from J, with 11 bases in between. Germline assignment: CDR1 SNHLY and CDR2 FYNNEI. The CDR3 sequence is CASSEGRMKGYTF. CDR3 nucleotide sequence: TGTGCCAGCAGTGAAGGGAGAATGAAAGGCTACACCTTC.

This clone was observed a handful of times. This rearrangement joins TRBV14 to TRBJ2-5; no definite D call. The V gene's germline CDR1 is SGHDN and CDR2 FVKESK. The CDR3 runs to 17 residues. V lost 1 base, J lost 1 base, and 16 bases lay in between. CDR3 DNA: TGTGCCAGCAGCCAAGCCGCCCCTCTAGTGTTCCAAGAGACCCAGTACTTC. This sequence encodes CASSQAAPLVFQETQYF.

V and J are TRBV27 and TRBJ2-5; possible D gene TRBD2, 6 bases. This CDR3 has 18 amino acids. Germline CDR1 reads MNHEY; CDR2 reads SMNVEV (reference sequence). V lost 5 bases and J 0 bases, leaving 22 bases between the germline ends. DNA of the CDR3: TGTGCCAGCAGTCCCCGCCCTCGGGGAGCGGGCTACCAAGAGACCCAGTACTTC. Translated: CASSPRPRGAGYQETQYF.

This sequence joins TRBV5-1 and TRBJ2-1; perhaps TRBD2 as D (5 bases). The germline V gene encodes CDR1 SGHRS and CDR2 YFSETQ. The CDR3 consists of 16 residues. Trimming cost V 2 bases and J 2 bases, with 14 bases left between them. The CDR3: CASSFSRVPTYNEQFF. CDR3 sequence (DNA): TGCGCCAGCAGCTTTTCGCGGGTTCCTACCTACAATGAGCAGTTCTTC.

V is TRBV20-1 and J is TRBJ2-7; tentatively, D is TRBD1 (5 bases). Germline lookup yields CDR1 DFQATT and CDR2 SNEGSKA (reference sequence). The V and J ends lost 7 bases and 5 bases respectively, with 12 bases between them. This CDR3 is built from 11 residues. CDR3 DNA sequence: TGCAGTGTCCAACAGGTCGACGAGCAGTACTTC. Amino acid sequence: CSVQQVDEQYF.

This clone is labeled medium-sized. The chain is built from TRBV6-5 and TRBJ2-1, with TRBD2 matching 8 bases. The CDR3 runs to 14 residues. Looked up from germline, CDR1 is MNHEY and CDR2 is SVGAGI. Trimming removed 6 bases from V and 4 bases from J; junction bases left unmatched: 5. Here the CDR3 reads CASSAGLGYNEQFF. The DNA of the CDR3 is TGTGCCAGCAGCGCGGGACTAGGTTACAATGAGCAGTTCTTC.

V is TRBV7-2 and J is TRBJ2-5; D possibly corresponds to TRBD2 (5 bases). Germline V gene lookup returns CDR1 SGHTA and CDR2 FQGNSA. V was clipped by 4 bases and J by 2 bases, with 17 bases between them. The CDR3 sequence is 16 residues long. CDR3 in DNA: TGTGCCAGCAGCTCACCCCACGGGGTATTACAAGAGACCCAGTACTTC. It translates to CASSSPHGVLQETQYF.

The rearrangement joins TRBV25-1 to TRBJ1-3, with D unresolved. V was clipped by 4 bases and J by 0 bases, with 7 bases between them. This CDR3 comprises 14 residues. Germline CDR1 reads MGHDK; CDR2 reads SYGVNS. CDR3 nucleotides: TGTGCCAGCAGTGCCACAGCCTCTGGAAACACCATATATTTT. Its protein product is CASSATASGNTIYF.

For the CDR3, the DNA is TGTGCCAGCAGTCTAGGCAGGGGCAAAAACATTCAGTACTTC. Its protein is CASSLGRGKNIQYF. The rearrangement links TRBV6-5 to TRBJ2-4; perhaps TRBD1 as D (6 bases). CDR3 length: 14 amino acids. V shed 5 bases and J shed 3 bases, with 11 bases lying between them. Germline-derived CDR1 and CDR2 are MNHEY and SVGAGI.

The table lists this clone with a few counts. The V gene is TRBV10-2, the J gene TRBJ1-1; D may be TRBD1 (5 bases). This CDR3 has 15 residues. The V gene lost 4 bases and the J gene lost 1 base, with 13 bases spanning the gap. The germline V gene has CDR1 WSHSY and CDR2 SAAADI. CDR3 loop: CASSVGASENTEAFF. The CDR3 DNA follows: TGCGCCAGCAGTGTTGGGGCGTCGGAGAACACTGAAGCTTTCTTT.

The rearrangement joins TRBV27 to TRBJ2-2, with D possibly being TRBD1 (6 bases). V lost 4 bases, J lost 0 bases, and 9 bases lay in between. Germline CDR1 and CDR2: MNHEY and SMNVEV (reference sequence). The CDR3 has 15 residues. The CDR3 DNA sequence: TGTGCCAGCAGTTCGGACAGTACGAACACCGGGGAGCTGTTTTTT. Amino acid sequence: CASSSDSTNTGELFF.

This clone was seen more than once but under ten times. The chain joins TRBV19 to TRBJ1-2; D call uncertain. Germline lookup yields CDR1 LNHDA and CDR2 SQIVND (reference sequence). V lost 7 bases to trimming and J lost 0 bases, with 12 bases between them. The CDR3 runs 14 residues. The CDR3 here is CASIASAANYGYTF. Written as DNA, the CDR3 is TGTGCCAGTATCGCCTCCGCAGCTAACTATGGCTACACCTTC.